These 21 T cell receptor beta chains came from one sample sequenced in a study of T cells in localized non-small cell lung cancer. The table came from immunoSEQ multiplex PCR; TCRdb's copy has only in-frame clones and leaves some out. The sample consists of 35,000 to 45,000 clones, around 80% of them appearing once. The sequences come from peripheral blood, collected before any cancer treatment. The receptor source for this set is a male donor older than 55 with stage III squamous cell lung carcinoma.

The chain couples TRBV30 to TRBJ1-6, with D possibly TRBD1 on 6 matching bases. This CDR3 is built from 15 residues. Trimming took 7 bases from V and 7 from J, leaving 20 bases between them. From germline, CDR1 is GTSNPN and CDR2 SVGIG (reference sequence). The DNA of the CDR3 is TGTGCCTCCCGGGGGCAGGAGTGGGGGAATTCACCCCTCCACTTT. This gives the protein CASRGQEWGNSPLHF.

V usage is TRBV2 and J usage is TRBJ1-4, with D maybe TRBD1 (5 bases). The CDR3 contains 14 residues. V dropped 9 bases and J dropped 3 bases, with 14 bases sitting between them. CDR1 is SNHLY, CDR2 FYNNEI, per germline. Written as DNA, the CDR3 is TGTGCCAGTTTGGCCGGGACGGCTAATGAAAAACTGTTTTTT. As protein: CASLAGTANEKLFF. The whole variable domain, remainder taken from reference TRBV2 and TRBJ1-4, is EPEVTQTPSHQVTQMGQEVILRCVPISNHLYFYWYRQILGQKVEFLVSFYNNEISEKSEIFDDQFSVERPDGSNFTLKIRSTKLEDSAMYFCASLAGTANEKLFFGSGTQLSVL.

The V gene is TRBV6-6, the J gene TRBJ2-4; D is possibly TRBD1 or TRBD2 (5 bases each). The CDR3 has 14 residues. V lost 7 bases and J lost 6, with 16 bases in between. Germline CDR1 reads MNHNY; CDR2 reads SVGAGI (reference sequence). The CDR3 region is CASTSGTGRNIQYF. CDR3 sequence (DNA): TGTGCCAGCACCTCCGGGACCGGCCGAAACATTCAGTACTTC.

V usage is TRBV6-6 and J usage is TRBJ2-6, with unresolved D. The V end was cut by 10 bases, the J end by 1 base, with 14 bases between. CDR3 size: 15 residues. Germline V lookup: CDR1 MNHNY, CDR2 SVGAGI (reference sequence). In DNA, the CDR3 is TGTGCCACCCGGAACAGCCGTTCTGGGGCCAACGTCCTGACTTTC. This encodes CATRNSRSGANVLTF.

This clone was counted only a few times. CDR3 sequence: CASSFRRSYEQYF. CDR3 nucleotide sequence: TGTGCCAGCAGCTTCCGGCGATCCTACGAGCAGTACTTC. This chain connects TRBV13 to TRBJ2-7; unclear D gene. Trimming stripped 3 bases from V and 1 base from J, with 7 bases between. Looked up from germline, CDR1 is PRHDT and CDR2 is FYEKMQ (reference sequence). The CDR3 spans 13 residues.

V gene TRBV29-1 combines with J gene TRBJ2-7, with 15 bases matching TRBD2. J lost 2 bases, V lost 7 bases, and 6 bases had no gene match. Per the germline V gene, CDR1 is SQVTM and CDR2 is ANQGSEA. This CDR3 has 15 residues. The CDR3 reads CSALGLAGGTYEQYF. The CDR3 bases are TGCAGCGCCCTGGGACTAGCGGGAGGCACCTACGAGCAGTACTTC.

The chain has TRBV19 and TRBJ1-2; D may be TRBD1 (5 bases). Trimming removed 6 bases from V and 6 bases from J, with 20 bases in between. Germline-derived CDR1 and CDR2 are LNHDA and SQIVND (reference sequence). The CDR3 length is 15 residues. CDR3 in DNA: TGTGCCAGTAGGATAAGCGGGCAGGGATACGATGGCTACACCTTC. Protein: CASRISGQGYDGYTF.

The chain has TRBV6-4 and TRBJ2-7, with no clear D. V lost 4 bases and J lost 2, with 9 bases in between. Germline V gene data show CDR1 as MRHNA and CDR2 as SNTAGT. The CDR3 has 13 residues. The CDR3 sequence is CASSVAGPYEQYF. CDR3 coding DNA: TGTGCCAGCAGTGTAGCAGGACCCTACGAGCAGTACTTC.

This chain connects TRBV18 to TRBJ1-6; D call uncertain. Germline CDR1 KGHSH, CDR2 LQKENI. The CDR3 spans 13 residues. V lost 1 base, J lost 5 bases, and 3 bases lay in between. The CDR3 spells CASSPQNNSPLHF. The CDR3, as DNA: TGTGCCAGCTCACCACAGAATAATTCACCCCTCCACTTT.

The CDR3 DNA follows: TGCGCCAGCGCGGGACTTACTGAAGCCTACGAGCAGTACTTC. Its translation is CASAGLTEAYEQYF. The rearrangement joins TRBV5-1 to TRBJ2-7, with D perhaps matching TRBD2 (6 bases). The germline V and J ends were trimmed by 7 bases and 2 bases, with 16 bases remaining between them. CDR3 length: 14 residues. Germline loops: CDR1 SGHRS, CDR2 YFSETQ.

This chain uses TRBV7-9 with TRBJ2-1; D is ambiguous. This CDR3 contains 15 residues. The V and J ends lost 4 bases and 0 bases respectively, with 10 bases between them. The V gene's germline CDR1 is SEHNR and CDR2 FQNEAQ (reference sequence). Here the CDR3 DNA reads TGTGCCAGCAGCTATCAGAGGAGCTCCTACAATGAGCAGTTCTTC. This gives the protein CASSYQRSSYNEQFF.

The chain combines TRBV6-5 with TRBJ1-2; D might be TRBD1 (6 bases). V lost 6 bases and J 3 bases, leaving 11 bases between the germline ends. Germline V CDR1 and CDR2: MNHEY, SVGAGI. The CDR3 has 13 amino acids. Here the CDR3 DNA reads TGTGCCAGCAGAGAGACAGGCCACTATGGCTACACCTTC. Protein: CASRETGHYGYTF.

The chain's CDR3 is CATRYKGGIANQPQHF. For the CDR3, the DNA is TGTGCCACCAGGTATAAGGGGGGGATAGCAAATCAGCCCCAGCATTTT. The chain has TRBV15 and TRBJ1-5, with D perhaps TRBD1 (6 bases). Deletions cut 6 bases from V and 4 bases from J, with 19 bases between. The CDR3 sequence is 16 residues long. CDR1 is LNHNV, CDR2 YYDKDF, per germline (reference sequence).

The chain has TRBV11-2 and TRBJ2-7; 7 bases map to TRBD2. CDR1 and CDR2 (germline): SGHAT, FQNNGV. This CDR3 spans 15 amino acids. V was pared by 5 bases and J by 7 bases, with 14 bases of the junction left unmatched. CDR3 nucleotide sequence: TGTGCCAGCAGCCTCGAAGGGGCGGCAGCGGGGGAGCAGTACTTC. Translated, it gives CASSLEGAAAGEQYF.

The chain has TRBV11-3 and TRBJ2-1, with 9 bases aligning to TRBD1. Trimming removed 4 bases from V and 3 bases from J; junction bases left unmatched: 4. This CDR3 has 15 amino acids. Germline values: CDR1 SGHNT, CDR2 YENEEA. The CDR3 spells CASSSRTGDYNEQFF. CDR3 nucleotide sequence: TGTGCCAGCAGCTCCCGGACAGGGGACTACAATGAGCAGTTCTTC.

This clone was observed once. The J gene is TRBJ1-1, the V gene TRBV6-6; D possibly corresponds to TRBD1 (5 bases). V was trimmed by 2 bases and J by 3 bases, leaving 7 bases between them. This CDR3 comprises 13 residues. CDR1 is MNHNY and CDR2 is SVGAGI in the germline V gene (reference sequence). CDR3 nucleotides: TGTGCCAGCAGTTACCTGACAGACACTGAAGCTTTCTTT. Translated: CASSYLTDTEAFF.

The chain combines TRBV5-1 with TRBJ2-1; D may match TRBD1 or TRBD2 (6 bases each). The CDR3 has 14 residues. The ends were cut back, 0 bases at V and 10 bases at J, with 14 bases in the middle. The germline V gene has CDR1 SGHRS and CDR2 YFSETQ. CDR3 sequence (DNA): TGCGCCAGCAGCTTGGCCCCGGGGGCGAGAGAGCAGTTCTTC. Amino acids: CASSLAPGAREQFF.

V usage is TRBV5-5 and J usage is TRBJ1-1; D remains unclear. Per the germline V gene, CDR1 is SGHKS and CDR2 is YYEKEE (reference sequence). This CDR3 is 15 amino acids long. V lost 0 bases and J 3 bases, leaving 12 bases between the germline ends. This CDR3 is CASSLEAGSHTEAFF. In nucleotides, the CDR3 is TGTGCCAGCAGCTTGGAGGCGGGGAGTCACACTGAAGCTTTCTTT.

CDR3: CASSVPGKRGHNEQFF. CDR3 nucleotide sequence: TGTGCCAGCAGCGTGCCTGGGAAGAGGGGGCACAATGAGCAGTTCTTC. This chain links TRBV5-4 with TRBJ2-1; 7 bases fit TRBD1. CDR1 and CDR2 from the germline V gene are SGHNT and YYREEE (reference sequence). V dropped 4 bases and J dropped 5; count of bases not matched to a gene: 12. The CDR3 contains 16 residues.

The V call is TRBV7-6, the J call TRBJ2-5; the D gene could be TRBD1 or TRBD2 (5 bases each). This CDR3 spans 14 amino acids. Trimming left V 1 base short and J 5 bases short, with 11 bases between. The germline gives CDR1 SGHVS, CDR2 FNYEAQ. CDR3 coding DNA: TGTGCCAGCAGCTTAGTGGTCTGGGGGGAGACCCAGTACTTC. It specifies CASSLVVWGETQYF.

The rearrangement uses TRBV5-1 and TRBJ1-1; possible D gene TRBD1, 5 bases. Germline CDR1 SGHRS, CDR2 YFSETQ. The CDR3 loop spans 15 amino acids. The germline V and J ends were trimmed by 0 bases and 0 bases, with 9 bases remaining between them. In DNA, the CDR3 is TGCGCCAGCAGCTTGGAAGGGGAAGTGAACACTGAAGCTTTCTTT. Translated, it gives CASSLEGEVNTEAFF.